This T cell receptor (beta chain) is from a study of shared clonotypes between healthy human individuals. Study results and limitations: Limited genetic and exposure-history diversity came from having few donors. Non-shared clonotypes had lower generation probabilities than those shared by all four donors.

An even split of each subset's genomic DNA across several immunoSEQ plates was performed. The sorted-subset replicate PCRs were given roughly 200 ng DNA, which is tens of thousands of T cell genomes. The table came from immunoSEQ multiplex PCR; TCRdb's copy has only in-frame clones and leaves some out. The sample holds millions of clones, 90% to 95% seen once. Comment on this clone: As yet, its antigen is unknown.

The CDR3 has 15 residues. Trimming took 7 bases from V and 6 from J; bases not matched to a gene: 9. Per germline, CDR1 MNHEY and CDR2 SMNVEV (reference sequence). This TCR was sampled from a man aged 18-30 years in good health. The chain couples TRBV27 to TRBJ1-6, with TRBD1 matching over 7 bases. Source material: naive CD4+ T cells sorted from blood. Indicated subset: CD45RA+ positively selected. The CDR3 is CASNLWGDSNSPLHF. The CDR3, as DNA: TGTGCCAGCAACCTATGGGGGGACAGTAATTCACCCCTCCACTTT.